This TCR beta chain stems from a study of cytomegalovirus exposure and HLA in healthy donors. General study findings and limits: The study designated around 150 TCR beta chains cytomegalovirus-associated.

This clone occurred once. Its cognate antigen is unknown. Clones were sequenced by immunoSEQ multiplex PCR, and TCRdb holds only the in-frame ones, with some missing. The sample has some 150,000 clones, 86% seen once. Trimming cost V 2 bases and J 2 bases; bases outside gene matches: 12. Germline V gene lookup returns CDR1 MGHRA and CDR2 YSYEKL. CDR3 length: 19 amino acids. This chain connects TRBV4-1 to TRBJ2-1; TRBD2 matches 10 bases. Source material: PBMCs. This clonotype was sampled from a man between 18 and 35 years old in good health and CMV-seropositive. The CDR3 bases are TGCGCCAGCAGCCAACATGAACGTCAGCGGGAGGGTCCCTACAATGAGCAGTTCTTC. Amino acid sequence: CASSQHERQREGPYNEQFF.